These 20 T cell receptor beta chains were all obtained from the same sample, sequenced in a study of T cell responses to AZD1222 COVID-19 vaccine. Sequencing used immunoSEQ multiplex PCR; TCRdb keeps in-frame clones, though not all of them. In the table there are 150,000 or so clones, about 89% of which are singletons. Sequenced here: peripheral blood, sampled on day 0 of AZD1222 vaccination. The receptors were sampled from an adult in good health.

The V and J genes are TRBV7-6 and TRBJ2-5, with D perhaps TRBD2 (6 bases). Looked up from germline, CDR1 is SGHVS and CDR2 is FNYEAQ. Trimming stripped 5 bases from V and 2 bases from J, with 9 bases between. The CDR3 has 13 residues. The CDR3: CASSPGVQETQYF. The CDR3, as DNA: TGTGCCAGCAGCCCGGGGGTACAAGAGACCCAGTACTTC.

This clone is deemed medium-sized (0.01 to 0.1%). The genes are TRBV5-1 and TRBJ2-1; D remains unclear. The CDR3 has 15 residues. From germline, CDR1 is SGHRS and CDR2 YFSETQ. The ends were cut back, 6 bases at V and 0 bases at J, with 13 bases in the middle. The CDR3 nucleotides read TGCGCCAGCAATGCGCGGACGAGCTCCTACAATGAGCAGTTCTTC. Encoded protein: CASNARTSSYNEQFF.

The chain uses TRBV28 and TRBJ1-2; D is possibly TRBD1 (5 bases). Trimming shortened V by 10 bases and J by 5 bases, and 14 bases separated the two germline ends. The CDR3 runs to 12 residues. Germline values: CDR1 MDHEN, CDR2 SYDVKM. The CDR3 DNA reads TGTGCCACACAGGATTCCGGGTATGGCTACACCTTC. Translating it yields CATQDSGYGYTF.

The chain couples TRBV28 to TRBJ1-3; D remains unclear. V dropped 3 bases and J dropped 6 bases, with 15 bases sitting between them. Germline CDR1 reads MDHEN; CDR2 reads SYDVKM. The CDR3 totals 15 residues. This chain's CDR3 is CASSLGDRVPNTIYF. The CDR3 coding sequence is TGTGCCAGCAGTTTGGGCGACCGAGTACCAAACACCATATATTTT.

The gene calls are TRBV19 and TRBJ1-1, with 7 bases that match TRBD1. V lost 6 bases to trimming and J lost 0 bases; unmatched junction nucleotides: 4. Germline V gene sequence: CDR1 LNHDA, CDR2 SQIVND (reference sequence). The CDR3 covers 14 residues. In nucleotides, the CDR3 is TGTGCCAGTAGGGGAGGGACAGTGAACACTGAAGCTTTCTTT. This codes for CASRGGTVNTEAFF.

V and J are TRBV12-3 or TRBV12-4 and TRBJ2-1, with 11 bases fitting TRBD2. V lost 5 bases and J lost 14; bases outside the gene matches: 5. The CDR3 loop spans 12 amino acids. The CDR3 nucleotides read TGTGCCAGCAGTATCACTAGCGGGAGAAAGTTCTTC. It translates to CASSITSGRKFF.

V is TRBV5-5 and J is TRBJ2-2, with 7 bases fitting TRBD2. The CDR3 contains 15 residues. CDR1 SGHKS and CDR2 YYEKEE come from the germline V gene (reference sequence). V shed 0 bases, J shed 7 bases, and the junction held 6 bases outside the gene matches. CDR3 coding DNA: TGTGCCAGCAGCTTGGTGGCGGGGGAGCGCGGGGAGCTGTTTTTT. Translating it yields CASSLVAGERGELFF.

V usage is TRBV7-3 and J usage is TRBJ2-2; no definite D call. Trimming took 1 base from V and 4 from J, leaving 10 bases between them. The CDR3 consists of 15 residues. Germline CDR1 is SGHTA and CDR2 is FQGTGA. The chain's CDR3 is CASSLRGGFTGELFF. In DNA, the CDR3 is TGTGCCAGCAGCTTAAGAGGCGGATTCACCGGGGAGCTGTTTTTT.

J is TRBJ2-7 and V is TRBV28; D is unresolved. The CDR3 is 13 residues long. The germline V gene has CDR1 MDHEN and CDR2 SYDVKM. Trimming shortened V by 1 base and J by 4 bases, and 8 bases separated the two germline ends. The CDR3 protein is CASSLSGLYEQYF. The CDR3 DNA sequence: TGTGCCAGCAGTTTATCCGGGTTGTACGAGCAGTACTTC.

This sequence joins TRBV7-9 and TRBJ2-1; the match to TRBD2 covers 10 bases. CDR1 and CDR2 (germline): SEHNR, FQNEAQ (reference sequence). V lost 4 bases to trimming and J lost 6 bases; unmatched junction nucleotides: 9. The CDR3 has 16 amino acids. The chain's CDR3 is CASSSFWTSGFNEQFF. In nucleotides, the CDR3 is TGTGCCAGCAGCTCCTTTTGGACTAGCGGTTTCAATGAGCAGTTCTTC.

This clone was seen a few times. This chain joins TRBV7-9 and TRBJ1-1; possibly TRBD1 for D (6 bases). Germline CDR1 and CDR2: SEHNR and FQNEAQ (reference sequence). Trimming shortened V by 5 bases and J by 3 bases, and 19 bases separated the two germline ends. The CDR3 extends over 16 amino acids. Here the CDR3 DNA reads TGTGCCAGCAGCCTCGAATCTGGGGGGCGCCACACTGAAGCTTTCTTT. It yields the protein CASSLESGGRHTEAFF.

The CDR3 loop is CASSGLTGAIMNTEAFF. CDR3 nucleotide sequence: TGTGCCAGCAGCGGGTTGACAGGGGCGATCATGAACACTGAAGCTTTCTTT. The chain joins TRBV9 to TRBJ1-1; 8 bases fit TRBD1. V lost 3 bases, J lost 0 bases, and 10 bases stayed unmatched. This CDR3 region has 17 residues. CDR1 and CDR2 (germline): SGDLS, YYNGEE.

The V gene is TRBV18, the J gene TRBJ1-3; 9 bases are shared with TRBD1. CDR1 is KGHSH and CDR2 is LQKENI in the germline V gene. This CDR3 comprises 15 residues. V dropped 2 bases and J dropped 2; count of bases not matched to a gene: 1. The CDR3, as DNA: TGTGCCAGCTCACCAGGGACAGGGACTGGAAACACCATATATTTT. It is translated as CASSPGTGTGNTIYF.

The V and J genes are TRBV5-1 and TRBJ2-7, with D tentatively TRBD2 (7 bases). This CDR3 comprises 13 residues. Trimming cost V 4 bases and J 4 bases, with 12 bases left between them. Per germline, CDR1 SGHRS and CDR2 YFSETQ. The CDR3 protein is CASSAGATYEQYF. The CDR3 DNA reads TGCGCCAGCAGCGCGGGGGCGACTTACGAGCAGTACTTC.

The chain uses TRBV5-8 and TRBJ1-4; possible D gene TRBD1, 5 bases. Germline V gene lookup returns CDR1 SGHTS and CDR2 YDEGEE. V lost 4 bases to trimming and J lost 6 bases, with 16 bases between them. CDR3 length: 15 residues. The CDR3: CASSPGGRLHEKLFF. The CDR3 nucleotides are TGTGCCAGCAGCCCCGGGGGACGGTTACATGAAAAACTGTTTTTT.

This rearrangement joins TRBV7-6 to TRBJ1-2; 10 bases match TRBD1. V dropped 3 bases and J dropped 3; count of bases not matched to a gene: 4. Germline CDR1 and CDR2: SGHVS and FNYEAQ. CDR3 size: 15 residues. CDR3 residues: CASSLTGGADYGYTF. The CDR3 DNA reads TGTGCCAGCAGCTTGACAGGGGGCGCAGACTATGGCTACACCTTC.

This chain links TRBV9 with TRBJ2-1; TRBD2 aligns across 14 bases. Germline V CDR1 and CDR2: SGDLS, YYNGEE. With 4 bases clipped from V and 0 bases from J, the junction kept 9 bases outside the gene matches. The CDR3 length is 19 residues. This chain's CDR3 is CASSLGLAGGAPSYNEQFF. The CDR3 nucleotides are TGTGCCAGCAGCTTAGGACTAGCGGGAGGAGCTCCCTCCTACAATGAGCAGTTCTTC.

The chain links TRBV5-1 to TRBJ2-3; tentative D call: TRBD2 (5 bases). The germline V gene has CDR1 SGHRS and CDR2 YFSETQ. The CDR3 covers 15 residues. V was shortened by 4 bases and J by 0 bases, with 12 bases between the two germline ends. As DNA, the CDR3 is TGCGCCAGCAGCAGTAGCGTAGCTAGCACAGATACGCAGTATTTT. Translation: CASSSSVASTDTQYF.

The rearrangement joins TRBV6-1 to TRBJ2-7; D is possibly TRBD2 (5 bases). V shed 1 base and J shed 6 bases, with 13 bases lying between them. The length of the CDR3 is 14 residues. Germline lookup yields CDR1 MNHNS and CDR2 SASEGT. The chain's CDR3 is CASSEGGASGEQYF. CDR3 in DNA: TGTGCCAGCAGTGAAGGGGGAGCTTCCGGCGAGCAGTACTTC.

CDR3 region: CASRGQNSLHGYTF. The DNA for the CDR3 is TGTGCCAGCAGGGGACAGAACTCCCTCCATGGCTACACCTTC. The rearrangement joins TRBV28 to TRBJ1-2, with TRBD1 identical over 7 bases. The V gene's germline CDR1 is MDHEN and CDR2 SYDVKM. The CDR3 consists of 14 residues. Unmatched junction bases numbered 10, after V lost 6 bases and J lost 6 bases.